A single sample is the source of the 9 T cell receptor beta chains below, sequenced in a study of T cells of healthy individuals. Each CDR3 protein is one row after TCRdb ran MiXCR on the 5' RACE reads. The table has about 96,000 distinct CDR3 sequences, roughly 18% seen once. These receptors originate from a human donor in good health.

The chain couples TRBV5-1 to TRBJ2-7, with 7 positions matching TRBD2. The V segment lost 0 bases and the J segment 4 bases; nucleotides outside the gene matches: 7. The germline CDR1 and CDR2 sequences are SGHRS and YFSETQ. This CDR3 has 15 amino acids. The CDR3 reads CASSLDGLAEYEQYF. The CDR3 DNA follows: TGCGCCAGCAGCTTGGATGGGCTAGCGGAGTACGAGCAGTACTTC.

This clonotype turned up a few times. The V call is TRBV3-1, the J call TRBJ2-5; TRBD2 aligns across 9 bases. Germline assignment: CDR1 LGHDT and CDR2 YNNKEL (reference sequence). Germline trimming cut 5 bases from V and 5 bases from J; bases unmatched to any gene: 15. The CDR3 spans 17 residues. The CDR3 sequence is CASSASRLAGKGETQYF. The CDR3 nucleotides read TGTGCCAGCAGCGCTTCTCGTCTAGCGGGAAAAGGCGAGACCCAGTACTTC.

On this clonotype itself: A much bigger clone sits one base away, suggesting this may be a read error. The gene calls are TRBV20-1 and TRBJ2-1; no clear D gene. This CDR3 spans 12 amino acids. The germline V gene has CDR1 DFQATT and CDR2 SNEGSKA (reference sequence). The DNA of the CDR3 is TGCGGTGCTTTAGCCTACTACAATGAGCAGTTCTTC. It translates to CGALAYYNEQFF.

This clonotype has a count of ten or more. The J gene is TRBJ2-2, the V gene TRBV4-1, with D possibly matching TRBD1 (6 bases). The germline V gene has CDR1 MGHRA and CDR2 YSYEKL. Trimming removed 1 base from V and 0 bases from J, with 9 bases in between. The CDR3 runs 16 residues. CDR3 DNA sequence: TGCGCCAGCAGCCAAGTAGGGGGACCGAACACCGGGGAGCTGTTTTTT. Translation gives CASSQVGGPNTGELFF.

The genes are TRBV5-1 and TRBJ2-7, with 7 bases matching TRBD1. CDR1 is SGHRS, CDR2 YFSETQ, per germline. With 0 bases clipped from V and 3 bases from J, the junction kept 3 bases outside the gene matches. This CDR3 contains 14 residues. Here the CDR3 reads CASSLAGQNYEQYF. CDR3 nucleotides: TGCGCCAGCAGCTTGGCGGGACAGAACTACGAGCAGTACTTC.

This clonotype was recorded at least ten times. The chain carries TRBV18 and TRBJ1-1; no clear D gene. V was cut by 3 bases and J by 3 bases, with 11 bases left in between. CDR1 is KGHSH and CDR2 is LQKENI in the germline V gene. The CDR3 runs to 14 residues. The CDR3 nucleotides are TGTGCCAGCTCACCGTCCGGGGTTTACACTGAAGCTTTCTTT. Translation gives CASSPSGVYTEAFF.

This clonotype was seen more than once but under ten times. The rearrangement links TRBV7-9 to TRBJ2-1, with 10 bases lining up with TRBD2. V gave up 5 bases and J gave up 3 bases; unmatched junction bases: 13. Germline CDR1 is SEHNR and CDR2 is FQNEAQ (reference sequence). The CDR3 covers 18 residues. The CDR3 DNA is TGTGCCAGCAGCCCGAGCGGGGGGGCCTTGTCAATCTACAATGAGCAGTTCTTC. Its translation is CASSPSGGALSIYNEQFF.

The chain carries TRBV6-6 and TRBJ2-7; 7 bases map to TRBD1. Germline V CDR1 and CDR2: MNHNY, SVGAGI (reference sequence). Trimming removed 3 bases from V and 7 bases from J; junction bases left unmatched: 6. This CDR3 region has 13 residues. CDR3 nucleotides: TGTGCCAGCAGTTATTCAGGGGGATGGGAGCAGTACTTC. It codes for CASSYSGGWEQYF.

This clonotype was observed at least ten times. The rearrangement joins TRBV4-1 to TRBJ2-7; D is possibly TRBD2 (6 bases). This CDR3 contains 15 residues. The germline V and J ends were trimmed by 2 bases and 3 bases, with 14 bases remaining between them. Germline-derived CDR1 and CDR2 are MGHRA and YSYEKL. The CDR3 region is CASSQMGGSNYEQYF. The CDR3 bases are TGCGCCAGCAGCCAAATGGGGGGATCGAACTACGAGCAGTACTTC.